This T cell receptor (beta chain) was obtained from a study of CD8+ T cells in alopecia areata (dated by TCRdb to 2016 to 2018). For the study in its entirety: The treated patients, all with moderate-to-severe alopecia areata, were enrolled in an open-label pilot trial of oral tofacitinib given at 5 to 10 mg twice daily. Patients stayed on tofacitinib for 6 to 18 months and then had 6 months of follow-up off drug so that delayed response and recurrence could be assessed. The SALT score, which quantifies the percentage of affected scalp surface area, was used to measure disease severity in treated patients. To study T cell clonal expansion in alopecia areata, the researchers applied high-throughput TCRbeta sequencing to both the C3H/HeJ mouse model and human patients. Scalp tissue and sorted CD4+ and CD8+ peripheral blood T cells from patchy and totalis/universalis alopecia areata patients and from healthy controls were covered by human TCRbeta sequencing. Patients on tofacitinib were biopsied at baseline and after 4 and 24 weeks of treatment, and several of the patients also had a later scalp biopsy. Scalp clonality was compared among normal scalp (n=4), patchy alopecia areata scalp (n=8), and alopecia totalis/universalis scalp (n=8). RNA came from the PAXgene miRNA kit for fixed scalp, the miRNeasy kit for PBMCs, and the RNeasy kit for mouse skin. TCRbeta CDR3 regions were amplified by immunoSEQ multiplex PCR using 35 Vbeta forward and 13 Jbeta reverse primers. General study outcomes and caveats: Scalp TCR repertoire analysis is complicated because resident alphabeta T cells in normal human skin are also sequenced, whereas mouse skin is dominated by gammadelta T cells. The treated cohort was small, with a single nonresponder, so links between baseline CD8+ expansion and response need larger studies. Tofacitinib significantly decreased scalp clonality and the number of expanded CD8+ clones among the top 100 scalp clones. Many expanded lesional clones were found to persist in scalp and blood during tofacitinib treatment, and relapse after treatment cessation may be partly explained by this persistence. TCR sequences shared between patients were less clear than in mice, possibly partly because of HLA diversity in the patient population. Higher clonality and more expanded CD8+ clones were observed in lesional scalp than in normal scalp, particularly in alopecia totalis/universalis, a finding suggestive of antigenic drive.

What this sample's time point label stands for: 24 weeks on oral tofacitinib. The treatment or condition tag for this specimen amounts to: oral pan-JAK inhibitor, 5-10 mg twice daily. Lesional scalp punch biopsies and peripheral blood were collected from alopecia areata patients. PBMCs were separated by density centrifugation and stained for CD3, CD4 and CD8, after which CD4+ and CD8+ T cells were sorted on a FACSAria. CDR1 SQVTM and CDR2 ANQGSEA were looked up in the germline V gene. The junction shows trimming of 1 base on V and 4 bases on J, plus 10 bases between the germline ends. There are 13 amino acids in the CDR3, from cysteine to phenylalanine inclusive. Only the CDR3 part of the read is kept: 39 bases, read in frame from the first base. As concerns this clone: Its antigen target is currently unknown. It has no much larger one-base neighbor in the sample; base qualities were not kept.

The library relied on the immunoSEQ multiplex PCR assay. To provide template for TCR sequencing, every sample had RNA extracted and reverse transcribed into cDNA. SuperScript III was used to make first-strand cDNA, primed with a 2:1 mix of oligo-dT and random hexamers. A synthetic immune receptor repertoire was used to assess amplification bias, and residual bias was removed computationally. Per the original workflow: Raw reads were preprocessed to remove errors, and CDR3 was defined by IMGT conventions from the conserved cysteine to phenylalanine. To get clonality, Shannon entropy was normalized by log2 of the number of productive unique TCRs and the result was subtracted from 1. Whether scalp clones were CD4 or CD8 was inferred by matching scalp TCRbeta sequences against CD4 and CD8 repertoires sorted from blood. Drawn from immuneACCESS, this table holds only the in-frame rearrangements with V and J called that TCRdb kept. Clones are partly lost; checked studies trace under half to an unresolved V gene and leave the rest unexplained. That table is the source of V, J and clone size, and D and trimming were worked out from the DNA. For this sample there are 150,000 to 200,000 clones; around three fifths appear just once. The ten largest clones add up to under 1.2% of the sample.

The source is a human donor with alopecia areata. Here the sequenced sample was CD4+ T cells sorted from blood, taken at week 24, from a patient treated with tofacitinib. The chain uses TRBV29-1 and TRBJ1-1; the D gene is unclear. The CDR3 region reads CSVEGRSFTEAFF. The DNA sequence is given as TGCAGCGTTGAAGGACGGAGTTTCACTGAAGCTTTCTTT.